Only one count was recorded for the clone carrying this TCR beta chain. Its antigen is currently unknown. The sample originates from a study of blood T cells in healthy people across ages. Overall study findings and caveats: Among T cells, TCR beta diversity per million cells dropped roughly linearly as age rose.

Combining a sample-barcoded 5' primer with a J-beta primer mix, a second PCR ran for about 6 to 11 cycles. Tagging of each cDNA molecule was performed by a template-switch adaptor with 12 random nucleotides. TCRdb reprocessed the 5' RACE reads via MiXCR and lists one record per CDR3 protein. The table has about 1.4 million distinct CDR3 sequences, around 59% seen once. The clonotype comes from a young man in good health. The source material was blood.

The CDR3 loop reads CASSYRAGYYGYTF. The CDR3, as DNA: TGTGCCAGCAGTTATAGGGCAGGATACTATGGCTACACCTTC. This sequence joins TRBV6-2 or TRBV6-3 and TRBJ1-2; unclear D gene. This CDR3 spans 14 amino acids. Deletions cut 3 bases from V and 3 bases from J, with 11 bases between. Germline values: CDR1 MNHEY, CDR2 SVGEGT.